This T cell receptor (beta chain) came from a study of tissue T cells after allogeneic stem cell transplantation. The germline gives CDR1 SGHLS, CDR2 HYDKME. This CDR3 spans 11 amino acids. The V and J ends lost 3 bases and 2 bases respectively, with 0 bases between them. Survey-depth TCRbeta CDR3 sequencing reported V/J genes and productive frequencies. Produced via immunoSEQ multiplex PCR; TCRdb's table is partial and in-frame only. Among about 8,300 clones listed, roughly 38% were seen once. This clone was observed a few times. Here the gene names and germline are mouse. Sequencing ends 1 residue short of the CDR3 end; the germline J gene provides the rest. Time point defined: mouse harvest day 14 after allogeneic transplant. Mouse grafts combined 10^7 T-cell-depleted bone marrow cells with 10^6 splenic CD5+ T cells. This mouse GVHD model was MHC-mismatched B6 to BALB/c, profiled day 7 or 14.

The J gene is TRBJ1-4, the V gene TRBV12-2; D is ambiguous. This receptor was taken from a female BALB/c mouse given C57BL/6 T cells with graft-versus-host disease after an allogeneic hematopoietic cell transplant. Sequencing was carried out using skin. The CDR3 sequence: CASSSNERLFF. Partial CDR3 DNA: TGTGCCAGCTCTTCCAACGAAAGATTATTT.